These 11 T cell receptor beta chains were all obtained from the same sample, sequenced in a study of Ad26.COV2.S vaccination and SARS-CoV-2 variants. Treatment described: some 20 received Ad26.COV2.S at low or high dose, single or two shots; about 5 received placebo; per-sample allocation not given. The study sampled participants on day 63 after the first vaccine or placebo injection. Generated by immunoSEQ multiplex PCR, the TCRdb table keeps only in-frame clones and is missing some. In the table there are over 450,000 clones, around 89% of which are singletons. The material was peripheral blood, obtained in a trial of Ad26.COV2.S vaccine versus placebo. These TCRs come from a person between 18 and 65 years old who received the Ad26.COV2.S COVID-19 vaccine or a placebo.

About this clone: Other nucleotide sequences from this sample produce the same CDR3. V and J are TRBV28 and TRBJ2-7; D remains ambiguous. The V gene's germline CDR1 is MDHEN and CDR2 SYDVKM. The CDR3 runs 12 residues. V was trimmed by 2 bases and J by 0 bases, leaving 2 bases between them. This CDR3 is CASSLASYEQYF. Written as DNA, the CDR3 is TGTGCCAGCAGTTTAGCCTCCTACGAGCAGTACTTC.

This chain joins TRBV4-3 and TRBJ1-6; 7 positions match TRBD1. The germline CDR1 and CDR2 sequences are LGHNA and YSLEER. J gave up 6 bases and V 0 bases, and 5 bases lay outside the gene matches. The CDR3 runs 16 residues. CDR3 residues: CASSQEPRGINSPLHF. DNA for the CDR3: TGCGCCAGCAGCCAAGAACCCAGGGGGATTAATTCACCCCTCCACTTT.

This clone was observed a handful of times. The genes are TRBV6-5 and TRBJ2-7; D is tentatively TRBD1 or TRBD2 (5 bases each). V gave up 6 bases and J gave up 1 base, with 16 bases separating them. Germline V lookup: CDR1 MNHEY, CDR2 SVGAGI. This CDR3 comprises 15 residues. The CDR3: CASRPRGTSSYEQYF. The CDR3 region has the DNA TGTGCCAGCAGACCCCGAGGGACGTCTTCCTACGAGCAGTACTTC.

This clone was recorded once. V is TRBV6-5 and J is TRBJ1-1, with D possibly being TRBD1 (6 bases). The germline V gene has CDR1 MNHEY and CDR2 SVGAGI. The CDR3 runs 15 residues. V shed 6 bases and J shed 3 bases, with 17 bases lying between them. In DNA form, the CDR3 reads TGTGCCAGCAGGAGGGAGAACAGGGCATACACTGAAGCTTTCTTT. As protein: CASRRENRAYTEAFF.

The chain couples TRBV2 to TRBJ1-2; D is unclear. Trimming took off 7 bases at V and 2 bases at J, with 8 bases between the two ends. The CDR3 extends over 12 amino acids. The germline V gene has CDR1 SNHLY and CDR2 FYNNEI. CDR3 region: CASTDYNYGYTF. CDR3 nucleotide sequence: TGTGCCAGCACCGACTACAACTATGGCTACACCTTC.

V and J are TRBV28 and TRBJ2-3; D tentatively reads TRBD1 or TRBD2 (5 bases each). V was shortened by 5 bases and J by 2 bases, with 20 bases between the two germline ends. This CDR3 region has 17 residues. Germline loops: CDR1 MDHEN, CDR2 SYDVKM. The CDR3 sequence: CASSPGTNLRTTDTQYF. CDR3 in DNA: TGTGCCAGCAGTCCCGGGACGAACCTCCGGACCACAGATACGCAGTATTTT.

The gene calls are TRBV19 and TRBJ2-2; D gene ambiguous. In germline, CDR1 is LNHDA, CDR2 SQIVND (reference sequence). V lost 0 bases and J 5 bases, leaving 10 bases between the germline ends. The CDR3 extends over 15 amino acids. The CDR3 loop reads CASSIDPGWTGELFF. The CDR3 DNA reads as TGTGCCAGTAGTATAGATCCAGGTTGGACCGGGGAGCTGTTTTTT.

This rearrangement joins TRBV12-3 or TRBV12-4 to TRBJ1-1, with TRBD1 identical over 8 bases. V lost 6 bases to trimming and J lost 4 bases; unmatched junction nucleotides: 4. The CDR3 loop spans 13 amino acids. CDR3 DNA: TGTGCCAGCAGACTCACAGGGGGCACTGAAGCTTTCTTT. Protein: CASRLTGGTEAFF.

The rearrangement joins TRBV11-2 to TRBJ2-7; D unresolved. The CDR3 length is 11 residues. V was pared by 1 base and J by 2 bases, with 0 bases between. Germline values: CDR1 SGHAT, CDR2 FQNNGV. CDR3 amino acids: CASSLAYEQYF. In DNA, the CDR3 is TGTGCCAGCAGCTTAGCCTACGAGCAGTACTTC. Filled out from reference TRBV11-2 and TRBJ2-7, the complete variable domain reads EAGVAQSPRYKIIEKRQSVAFWCNPISGHATLYWYQQILGQGPKLLIQFQNNGVVDDSQLPKDRFSAERLKGVDSTLKIQPAKLEDSAVYLCASSLAYEQYFGPGTRLTVT.

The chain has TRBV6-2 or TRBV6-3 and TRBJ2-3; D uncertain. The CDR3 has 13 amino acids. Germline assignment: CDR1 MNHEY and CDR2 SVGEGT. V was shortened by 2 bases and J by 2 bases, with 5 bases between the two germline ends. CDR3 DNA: TGTGCCAGCAGTTACAGGACCACAGATACGCAGTATTTT. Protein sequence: CASSYRTTDTQYF.

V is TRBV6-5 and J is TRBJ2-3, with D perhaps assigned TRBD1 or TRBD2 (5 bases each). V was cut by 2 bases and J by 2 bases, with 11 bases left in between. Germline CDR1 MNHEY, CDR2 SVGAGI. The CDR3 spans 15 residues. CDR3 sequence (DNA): TGTGCCAGCAGTTACCTTCGAGGGGCCACAGATACGCAGTATTTT. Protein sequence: CASSYLRGATDTQYF.